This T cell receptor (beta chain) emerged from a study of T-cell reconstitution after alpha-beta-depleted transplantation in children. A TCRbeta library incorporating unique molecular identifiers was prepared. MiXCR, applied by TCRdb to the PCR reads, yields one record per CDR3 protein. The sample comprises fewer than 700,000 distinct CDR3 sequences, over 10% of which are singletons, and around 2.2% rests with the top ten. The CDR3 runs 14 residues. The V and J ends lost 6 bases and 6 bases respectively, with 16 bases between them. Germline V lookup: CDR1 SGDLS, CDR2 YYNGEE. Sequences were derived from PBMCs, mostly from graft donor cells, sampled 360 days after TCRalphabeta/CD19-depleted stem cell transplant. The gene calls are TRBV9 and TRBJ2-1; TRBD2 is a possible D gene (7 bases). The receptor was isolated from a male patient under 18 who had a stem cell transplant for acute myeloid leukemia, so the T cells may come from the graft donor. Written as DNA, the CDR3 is TGTGCCAGCAACCCCGGGGGGCGGAGCAATGAGCAGTTCTTC. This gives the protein CASNPGGRSNEQFF.